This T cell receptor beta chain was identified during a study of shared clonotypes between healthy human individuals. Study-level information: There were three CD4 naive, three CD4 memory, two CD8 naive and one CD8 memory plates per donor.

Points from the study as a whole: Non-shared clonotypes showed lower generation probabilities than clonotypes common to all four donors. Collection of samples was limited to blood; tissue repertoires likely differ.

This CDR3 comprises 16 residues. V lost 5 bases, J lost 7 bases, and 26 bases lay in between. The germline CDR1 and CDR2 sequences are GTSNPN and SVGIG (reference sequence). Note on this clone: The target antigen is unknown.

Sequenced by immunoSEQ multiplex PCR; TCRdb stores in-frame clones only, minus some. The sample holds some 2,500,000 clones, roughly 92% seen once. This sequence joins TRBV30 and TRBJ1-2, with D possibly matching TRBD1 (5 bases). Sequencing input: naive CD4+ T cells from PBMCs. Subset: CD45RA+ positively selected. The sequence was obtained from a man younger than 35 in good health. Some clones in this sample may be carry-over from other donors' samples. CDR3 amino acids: CAWGGMGVPGTIGYTF. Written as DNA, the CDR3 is TGTGCCTGGGGGGGTATGGGTGTCCCAGGGACTATTGGCTACACCTTC.